The following is a T cell receptor (beta chain) sequence with its context. Antigen specificity is unknown. CDR3 length equals 14 residues. CDR1 is SQVTM and CDR2 is ANQGSEA in the germline V gene. The trim removed 6 bases at V and 4 bases at J, leaving 9 bases unmatched. Samples came from healthy bone marrow donors. This sample is part of a study of cytomegalovirus exposure and HLA in healthy donors. The wider study: The Caucasian-associated ancestry cluster held around four fifths of 398 genotyped donors.

Study-level results: Altogether, 150 or so TCR beta chains were recorded as cytomegalovirus-associated. Another analysis was done later, and it associated around 16,000 TCR beta sequences with HLA alleles at 0.05 false discovery rate.

With 60 Vbeta and 13 Jbeta primers, the PCR was carried out. The method was immunoSEQ multiplex PCR; TCRdb's version includes in-frame clones alone and lacks a portion of them. This table lists 150,000 or so clones. This TCR was recovered from a woman aged 45-65 years in good health and CMV-seronegative. Sample: PBMCs. The chain employs TRBV29-1 and TRBJ1-2, with 9 bases identical to TRBD1. CDR3 in DNA: TGCAGCGTAGCTCCGGGACAGGGTGGCTATGGCTACACCTTC. This encodes CSVAPGQGGYGYTF. Supplemented by reference TRBV29-1 and TRBJ1-2, the full variable domain reads SAVISQKPSRDICQRGTSLTIQCQVDSQVTMMFWYRQQPGQSLTLIATANQGSEATYESGFVIDKFPISRPNLTFSTLTVSNMSPEDSSIYLCSVAPGQGGYGYTFGSGTRLTVV.